These 23 T cell receptor beta chains originate from one sample sequenced in a study of T-cell reconstitution after alpha-beta-depleted transplantation in children. Unique molecular identifiers were incorporated during preparation of the TCRbeta library. TCRdb reanalysed the PCR reads using MiXCR and keeps one entry per CDR3 protein. This table holds around 670,000 distinct CDR3 sequences, less than 15% found once. The sequencing used PBMCs, collected before TCRalphabeta/CD19-depleted stem cell transplant. The receptors here all came from a girl aged 2-15 years with congenital amegakaryocytic thrombocytopenia, due to receive a stem cell transplant.

This clonotype came up a few times. The chain uses TRBV15 and TRBJ2-7; D not certain. The CDR3 has 12 residues. Germline V gene data show CDR1 as LNHNV and CDR2 as YYDKDF (reference sequence). V was trimmed by 5 bases and J by 7 bases, leaving 12 bases between them. The CDR3, as DNA: TGTGCCACCAGCTATCGACGTCGGGAGCAGTACTTC. This translates into CATSYRRREQYF. Supplemented by reference TRBV15 and TRBJ2-7, the full variable domain reads DAMVIQNPRYQVTQFGKPVTLSCSQTLNHNVMYWYQQKSSQAPKLLFHYYDKDFNNEADTPDNFQSRRPNTSFCFLDIRSPGLGDTAMYLCATSYRRREQYFGPGTRLTVT.

The sample holds many counts of this clonotype. DNA for the CDR3: TGTGCCAGCAGTTTTTCTGGCAGGGGGGACTACGAGCAGTACTTC. Translating gives CASSFSGRGDYEQYF. The V and J genes are TRBV12-3 or TRBV12-4 and TRBJ2-7; D might be TRBD1 (7 bases). The CDR3 spans 15 residues. Trimming pared 3 bases from V and 3 bases from J, leaving 15 bases between.

The chain joins TRBV14 to TRBJ2-7, with a possible D match to TRBD2 (5 bases). CDR1 SGHDN and CDR2 FVKESK come from the germline V gene. The ends were cut back, 2 bases at V and 3 bases at J, with 14 bases in the middle. The CDR3 runs 15 residues. The CDR3 is CASSQFAGPGYEQYF. The CDR3 DNA follows: TGTGCCAGCAGCCAATTTGCGGGTCCAGGCTACGAGCAGTACTTC.

The sample holds many counts of this clonotype. This rearrangement joins TRBV7-3 to TRBJ2-1; D unclear. The CDR3 runs 16 residues. V lost 2 bases and J lost 4, with 15 bases in between. CDR1 is SGHTA, CDR2 FQGTGA, per germline. CDR3 bases: TGTGCCAGCAGCTTATATGGGAACCAGGCTTACAATGAGCAGTTCTTC. It is translated as CASSLYGNQAYNEQFF. The whole variable domain, remainder taken from reference TRBV7-3 and TRBJ2-1, is GAGVSQTPSNKVTEKGKYVELRCDPISGHTALYWYRQSLGQGPEFLIYFQGTGAADDSGLPNDRFFAVRPEGSVSTLKIQRTERGDSAVYLCASSLYGNQAYNEQFFGPGTRLTVL.

This clonotype was observed many times. The chain uses TRBV20-1 and TRBJ1-5; D is unresolved. V was pared by 1 base and J by 4 bases, with 14 bases between. The CDR3 is 15 amino acids. The V gene's germline CDR1 is DFQATT and CDR2 SNEGSKA (reference sequence). Written as DNA, the CDR3 is TGCAGTGCTAGAGCTGGACCAAATAATAATCAGCCCCAGCATTTT. Protein sequence: CSARAGPNNNQPQHF.

This chain joins TRBV5-6 and TRBJ2-1; 7 bases line up with TRBD2. The V and J ends lost 2 bases and 7 bases, in that order; junction bases with no gene match: 18. The CDR3 contains 18 residues. Germline V CDR1 and CDR2: SGHDT, YYEEEE. The CDR3 protein is CASSFLFFSAGVLNEQFF. DNA of the CDR3: TGTGCCAGCAGCTTTCTCTTTTTTTCGGCGGGAGTCTTAAATGAGCAGTTCTTC.

A remark on this clonotype: A single base separates this from a much larger clone, so it may be a read error. V and J are TRBV11-2 and TRBJ2-3; D perhaps matches TRBD1 (5 bases). Germline-derived CDR1 and CDR2 are SGHAT and FQNNGV. The CDR3 has 15 residues. V lost 3 bases and J lost 3, with 13 bases in between. The CDR3 nucleotides are TGTGCCAGCAGCTTCGGACAAGCGAATACAGATACGCAGTATTTT. Its protein is CASSFGQANTDTQYF.

This clonotype was observed at least ten times. The chain has TRBV5-1 and TRBJ2-2; TRBD1 might be the D (5 bases). The germline V gene encodes CDR1 SGHRS and CDR2 YFSETQ. This CDR3 has 15 residues. The V end lost 4 bases, the J end lost 3 bases, and 13 bases lay between the germline ends. The CDR3 coding sequence is TGCGCCAGCAGCCCCTCCAGGGTACACACCGGGGAGCTGTTTTTT. Amino acid sequence: CASSPSRVHTGELFF.

The chain carries TRBV25-1 and TRBJ2-2; D possibly corresponds to TRBD2 (5 bases). Trimming cost V 2 bases and J 4 bases, with 11 bases left between them. CDR1 is MGHDK, CDR2 SYGVNS, per germline. This CDR3 comprises 15 residues. The CDR3 sequence is CASSERGVGTGELFF. The CDR3 DNA sequence: TGTGCCAGCAGTGAACGGGGTGTGGGCACCGGGGAGCTGTTTTTT.

The J gene is TRBJ2-1, the V gene TRBV27, with 7 bases identical to TRBD1. There are 15 residues in the CDR3. Per the germline V gene, CDR1 is MNHEY and CDR2 is SMNVEV (reference sequence). V trimming: 4 bases; J trimming: 0 bases; junction bases outside the gene matches: 3. The CDR3 DNA reads TGTGCCAGCAGTTGGGCAGGGGGCTCCTACAATGAGCAGTTCTTC. As protein: CASSWAGGSYNEQFF.

This clonotype was seen at least ten times. The chain joins TRBV20-1 to TRBJ2-3, with 9 bases lining up with TRBD1. The ends lost 5 bases at V and 3 bases at J; junction bases unmatched: 0. Germline V gene sequence: CDR1 DFQATT, CDR2 SNEGSKA (reference sequence). The CDR3 consists of 12 residues. The CDR3 coding sequence is TGCAGTGCTGGGACAGGGACAGATACGCAGTATTTT. As protein: CSAGTGTDTQYF.

This sequence joins TRBV3-1 and TRBJ2-7, with 10 bases that match TRBD1. Losses at the gene ends were 4 bases for V and 7 bases for J; bases not matched to a gene: 7. Per germline, CDR1 LGHDT and CDR2 YNNKEL (reference sequence). The CDR3 has 14 residues. Here the CDR3 DNA reads TGTGCCAGCAGCCGGACAGGGGGATTTGGGGAGCAGTACTTC. Amino acid sequence: CASSRTGGFGEQYF.

This clonotype was seen a few times. This chain links TRBV12-3 or TRBV12-4 with TRBJ2-1; TRBD2 aligns across 7 bases. Trimming took 6 bases from V and 8 from J; bases not matched to a gene: 22. The CDR3 is made up of 18 amino acids. The CDR3 DNA reads TGTGCCAGCAGCTCCACCCTCTTACTACGCGGGAGATCCGATGAGCAGTTCTTC. Its protein is CASSSTLLLRGRSDEQFF.

There are a few counts of this clonotype. The rearrangement links TRBV3-1 to TRBJ2-2; no firm D call. Germline CDR1 is LGHDT and CDR2 is YNNKEL (reference sequence). This CDR3 has 17 residues. Trimming shortened V by 0 bases and J by 4 bases, and 15 bases separated the two germline ends. CDR3 amino acids: CASSQDLGSGATGELFF. In DNA form, the CDR3 reads TGTGCCAGCAGCCAAGACCTGGGATCCGGAGCCACCGGGGAGCTGTTTTTT.

This clonotype appeared many times. This chain connects TRBV10-3 to TRBJ2-1; the match to TRBD2 covers 11 bases. The CDR3 extends over 15 amino acids. The germline CDR1 and CDR2 sequences are ENHRY and SYGVKD. V dropped 8 bases and J dropped 5; count of bases not matched to a gene: 8. The CDR3 loop is CAIQTLAGGHNEQFF. CDR3 sequence (DNA): TGTGCCATCCAGACCCTAGCGGGAGGCCACAATGAGCAGTTCTTC.

The rearrangement links TRBV10-1 to TRBJ2-3; weak D call: TRBD2 (6 bases). V dropped 2 bases and J dropped 2 bases, with 14 bases sitting between them. The V gene's germline CDR1 is WNHNN and CDR2 SYGVQD (reference sequence). The CDR3 contains 16 residues. This CDR3 reads CASSEARGLYTDTQYF. In DNA form, the CDR3 reads TGCGCCAGCAGTGAGGCGCGGGGACTCTACACAGATACGCAGTATTTT.

This clonotype was counted at least ten times. The chain combines TRBV28 with TRBJ2-1; TRBD2 aligns across 9 bases. This CDR3 spans 13 amino acids. Germline values: CDR1 MDHEN, CDR2 SYDVKM. V trimming: 3 bases; J trimming: 15 bases; junction bases outside the gene matches: 9. In DNA, the CDR3 is TGTGCCAGCAGTTTTATGGCGGGAGGGTACTTGTTCTTC. Encoded protein: CASSFMAGGYLFF.

This clonotype was counted many times. The chain couples TRBV20-1 to TRBJ1-3; D is ambiguous. The CDR3 sequence is 14 residues long. Germline CDR1 is DFQATT and CDR2 is SNEGSKA (reference sequence). The V gene lost 6 bases and the J gene lost 4 bases, with 16 bases spanning the gap. CDR3 region: CSARGGKEGNTIYF. CDR3 nucleotides: TGCAGTGCCCGGGGAGGGAAGGAAGGAAACACCATATATTTT.

This clonotype was seen repeatedly, ten times or more. V and J are TRBV9 and TRBJ2-7, with unresolved D. The V end lost 1 base, the J end lost 3 bases, and 8 bases lay between the germline ends. Germline CDR1 reads SGDLS; CDR2 reads YYNGEE. The CDR3 has 13 amino acids. Here the CDR3 reads CASSVSPHYEQYF. The DNA for the CDR3 is TGTGCCAGCAGCGTATCTCCCCACTACGAGCAGTACTTC.

The rearrangement uses TRBV5-1 and TRBJ2-1; the match to TRBD2 covers 9 bases. V was clipped by 2 bases and J by 6 bases; unmatched bases: 6. Germline V gene sequence: CDR1 SGHRS, CDR2 YFSETQ. This CDR3 is built from 15 residues. CDR3 sequence (DNA): TGCGCCAGCAGCTTAGGTACTAGCGGGCTCAATGAGCAGTTCTTC. As protein: CASSLGTSGLNEQFF.

The table lists this clonotype with a few counts. This chain uses TRBV5-1 with TRBJ2-5, with D unresolved. Germline-derived CDR1 and CDR2 are SGHRS and YFSETQ. The CDR3 spans 13 residues. The V and J ends lost 4 bases and 1 base respectively, with 8 bases between them. This chain's CDR3 is CASSETSQETQYF. CDR3 sequence (DNA): TGCGCCAGCAGCGAGACAAGCCAAGAGACCCAGTACTTC.

This chain links TRBV4-2 with TRBJ2-7; TRBD1 agrees at 8 bases. Losses at the gene ends were 0 bases for V and 7 bases for J; bases not matched to a gene: 8. Germline CDR1 and CDR2: LGHNA and YNFKEQ. The CDR3 length is 15 residues. CDR3 residues: CASSQEGQVGWEQYF. In nucleotides, the CDR3 is TGTGCCAGCAGCCAAGAGGGACAGGTTGGTTGGGAGCAGTACTTC.

This clonotype was observed at least ten times. The chain links TRBV7-9 to TRBJ2-2, with 13 bases that match TRBD2. The CDR3 covers 16 residues. V dropped 5 bases and J dropped 5; count of bases not matched to a gene: 5. Germline V gives CDR1 SEHNR, CDR2 FQNEAQ (reference sequence). The CDR3 region is CASSEGLAGTTGELFF. The CDR3 bases are TGTGCCAGCAGCGAGGGACTAGCGGGAACAACCGGGGAGCTGTTTTTT.